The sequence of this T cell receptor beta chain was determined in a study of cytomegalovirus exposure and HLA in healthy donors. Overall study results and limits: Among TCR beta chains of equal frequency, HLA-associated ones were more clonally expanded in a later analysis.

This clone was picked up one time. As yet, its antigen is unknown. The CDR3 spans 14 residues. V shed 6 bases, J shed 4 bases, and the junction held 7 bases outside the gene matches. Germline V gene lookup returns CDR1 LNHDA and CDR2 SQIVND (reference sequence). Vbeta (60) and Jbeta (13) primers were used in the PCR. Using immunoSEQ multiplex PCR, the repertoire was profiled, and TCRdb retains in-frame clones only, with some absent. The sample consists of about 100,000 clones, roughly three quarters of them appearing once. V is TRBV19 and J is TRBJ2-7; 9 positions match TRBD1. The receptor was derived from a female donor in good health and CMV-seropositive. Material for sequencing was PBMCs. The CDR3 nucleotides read TGTGCCAGTAGAGGACAGGGGATCGGGTACGAGCAGTACTTC. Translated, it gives CASRGQGIGYEQYF.